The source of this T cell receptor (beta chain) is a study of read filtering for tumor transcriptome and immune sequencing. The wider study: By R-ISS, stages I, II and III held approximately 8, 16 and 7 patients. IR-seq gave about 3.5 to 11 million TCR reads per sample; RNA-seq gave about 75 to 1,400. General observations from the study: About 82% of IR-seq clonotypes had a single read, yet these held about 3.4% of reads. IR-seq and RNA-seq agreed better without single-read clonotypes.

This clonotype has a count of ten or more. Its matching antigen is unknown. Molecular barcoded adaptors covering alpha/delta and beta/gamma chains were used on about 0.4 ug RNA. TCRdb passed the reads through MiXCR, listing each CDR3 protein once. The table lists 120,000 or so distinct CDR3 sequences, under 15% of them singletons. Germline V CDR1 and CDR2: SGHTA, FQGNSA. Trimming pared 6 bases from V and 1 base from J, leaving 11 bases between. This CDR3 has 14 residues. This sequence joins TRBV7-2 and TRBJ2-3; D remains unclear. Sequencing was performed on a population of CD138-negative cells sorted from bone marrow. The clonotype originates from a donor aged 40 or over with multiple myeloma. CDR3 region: CASSSTVRTDTQYF. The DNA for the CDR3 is TGTGCCAGCAGTTCGACGGTGCGCACAGATACGCAGTATTTT.